This TCR beta chain was observed in a study of blood T cell repertoires in COVID-19. Sequenced by immunoSEQ multiplex PCR; TCRdb stores in-frame clones only, minus some. The table shows 200,000 or so clones, with approximately 91% occurring only once. CDR3 length: 15 residues. Germline V gene lookup returns CDR1 ENHRY and CDR2 SYGVKD. V lost 6 bases to trimming and J lost 10 bases; unmatched junction nucleotides: 11. Sequenced material: peripheral blood. This chain joins TRBV10-3 and TRBJ1-4, with TRBD1 matching over 10 bases. The clonotype was recovered from a woman in her thirties or forties who had recovered from COVID-19. CDR3 bases: TGTGCCATCAGCACTCCCGGGACAGGGGAAGGAAAACTGTTTTTT. Residues: CAISTPGTGEGKLFF.